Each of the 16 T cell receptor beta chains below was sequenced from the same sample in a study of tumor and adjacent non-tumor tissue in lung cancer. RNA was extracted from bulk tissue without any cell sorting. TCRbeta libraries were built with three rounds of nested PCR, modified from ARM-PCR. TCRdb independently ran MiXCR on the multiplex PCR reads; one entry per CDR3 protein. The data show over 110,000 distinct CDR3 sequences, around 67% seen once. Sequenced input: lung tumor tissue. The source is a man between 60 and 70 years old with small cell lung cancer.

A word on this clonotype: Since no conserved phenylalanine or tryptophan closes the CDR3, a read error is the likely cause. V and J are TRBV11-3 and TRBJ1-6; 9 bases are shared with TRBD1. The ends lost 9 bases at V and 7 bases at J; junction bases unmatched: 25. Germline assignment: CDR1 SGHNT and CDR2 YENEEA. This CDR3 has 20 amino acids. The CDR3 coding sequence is TGTGCCAGTAACCAGCACCGGGACAGGGTCTCCACTCGAACAAATTCACCCCTCCACCTT. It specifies CASNQHRDRVSTRTNSPLHL.

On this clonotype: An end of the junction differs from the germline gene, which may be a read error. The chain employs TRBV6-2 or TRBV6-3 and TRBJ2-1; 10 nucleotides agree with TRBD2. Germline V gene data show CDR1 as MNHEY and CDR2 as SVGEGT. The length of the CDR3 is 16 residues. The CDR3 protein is CVSRTTWTSGLIEQFF. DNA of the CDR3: TGTGTCAGCAGAACAACATGGACTAGCGGTTTAATTGAGCAGTTCTTC.

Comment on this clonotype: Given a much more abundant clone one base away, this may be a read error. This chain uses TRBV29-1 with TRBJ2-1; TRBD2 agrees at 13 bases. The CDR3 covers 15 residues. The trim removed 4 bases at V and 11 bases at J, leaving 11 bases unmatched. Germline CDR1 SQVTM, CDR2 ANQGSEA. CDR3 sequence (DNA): TGCAGCGTTGCCTTCGGGACTAGCGGGGTTAATAAGCAGTTCTTC. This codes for CSVAFGTSGVNKQFF.

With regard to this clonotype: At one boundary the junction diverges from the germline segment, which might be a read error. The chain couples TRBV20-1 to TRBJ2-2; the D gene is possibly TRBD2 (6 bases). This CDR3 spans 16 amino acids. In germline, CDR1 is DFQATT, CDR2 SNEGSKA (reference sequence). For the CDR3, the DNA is TGCAGTGCTAGACCGAACCTAGCGTTTCACACCTGGGAGCTGTTTTTT. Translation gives CSARPNLAFHTWELFF.

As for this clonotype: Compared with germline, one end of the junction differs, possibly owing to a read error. Here the CDR3 DNA reads TGCACCAGCAGACACACCTGGGAGCTGTTTTTT. Its translation is CTSRHTWELFF. The V gene is TRBV10-2, the J gene TRBJ2-2; D unresolved. The CDR3 runs 11 residues. The germline V gene encodes CDR1 WSHSY and CDR2 SAAADI.

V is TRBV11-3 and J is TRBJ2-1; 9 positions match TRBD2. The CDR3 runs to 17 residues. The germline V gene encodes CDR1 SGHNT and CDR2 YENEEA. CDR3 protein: CDGSSGMAGGPYNEQFF. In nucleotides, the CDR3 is TGTGACGGCAGCTCGGGAATGGCGGGAGGGCCCTACAATGAGCAGTTCTTC.

This chain's CDR3 is CASSFAARQGVYPPLHF. For the CDR3, the DNA is TGTGCCAGCAGCTTTGCGGCCAGACAGGGGGTATATCCACCCCTCCACTTT. This chain uses TRBV11-2 with TRBJ1-6; 9 bases are shared with TRBD1. Germline V lookup: CDR1 SGHAT, CDR2 FQNNGV. The CDR3 length is 17 residues. V shed 3 bases and J 11 bases; nucleotides not matched to a gene: 14.

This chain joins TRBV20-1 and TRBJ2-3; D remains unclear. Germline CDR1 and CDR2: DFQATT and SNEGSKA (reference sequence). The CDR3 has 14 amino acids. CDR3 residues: CGVSLSGPTDTQYF. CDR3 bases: TGCGGTGTTAGCCTGAGTGGGCCCACAGATACGCAGTATTTT.

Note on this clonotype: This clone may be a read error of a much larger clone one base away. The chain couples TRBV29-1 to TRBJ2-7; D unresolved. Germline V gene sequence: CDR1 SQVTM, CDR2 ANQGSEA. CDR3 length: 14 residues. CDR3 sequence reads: CCVGKGSRSYEQYF. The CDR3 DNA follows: TGCTGCGTTGGTAAGGGTTCCCGCTCCTACGAGCAGTACTTC.

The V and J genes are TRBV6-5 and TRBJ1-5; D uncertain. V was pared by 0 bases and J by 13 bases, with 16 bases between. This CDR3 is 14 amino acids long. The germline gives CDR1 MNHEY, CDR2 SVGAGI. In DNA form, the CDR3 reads TGTGCCAGCAGTTACTCGACTTGTGATCAGTCTCAGCATTTT. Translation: CASSYSTCDQSQHF.

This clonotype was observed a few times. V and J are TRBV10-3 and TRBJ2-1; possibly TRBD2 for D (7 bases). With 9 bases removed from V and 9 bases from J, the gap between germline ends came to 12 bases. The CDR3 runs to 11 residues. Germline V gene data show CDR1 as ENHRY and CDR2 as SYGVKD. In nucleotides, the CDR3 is TGTGCCATGTCCGGGGGGCCTGAGCAGTTCTTC. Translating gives CAMSGGPEQFF.

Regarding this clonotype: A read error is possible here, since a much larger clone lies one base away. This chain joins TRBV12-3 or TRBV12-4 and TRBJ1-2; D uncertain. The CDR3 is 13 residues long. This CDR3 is CASSFRRGYDYTF. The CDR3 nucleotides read TGTGCCAGCAGTTTTCGGCGTGGCTATGACTACACCTTC.

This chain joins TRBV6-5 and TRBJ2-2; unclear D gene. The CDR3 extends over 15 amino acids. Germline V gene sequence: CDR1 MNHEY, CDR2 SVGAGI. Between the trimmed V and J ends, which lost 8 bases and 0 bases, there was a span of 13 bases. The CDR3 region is CASLGMGPNTGELFF. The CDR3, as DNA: TGTGCCAGCCTCGGCATGGGTCCGAACACCGGGGAGCTGTTTTTT.

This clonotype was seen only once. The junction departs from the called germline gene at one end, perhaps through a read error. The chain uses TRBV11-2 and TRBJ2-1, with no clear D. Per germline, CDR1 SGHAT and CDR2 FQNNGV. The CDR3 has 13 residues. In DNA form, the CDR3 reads TGTGTCAGCAGCTTAGGTCTTGGCAATGAACAATTCTTC. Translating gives CVSSLGLGNEQFF.

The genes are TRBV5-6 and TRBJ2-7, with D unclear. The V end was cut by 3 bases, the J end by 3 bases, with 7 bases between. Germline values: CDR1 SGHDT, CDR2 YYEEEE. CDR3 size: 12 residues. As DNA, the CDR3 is TGTGCCAGCAGCTATAGAGGCTACGAGCAGTACTTC. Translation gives CASSYRGYEQYF.

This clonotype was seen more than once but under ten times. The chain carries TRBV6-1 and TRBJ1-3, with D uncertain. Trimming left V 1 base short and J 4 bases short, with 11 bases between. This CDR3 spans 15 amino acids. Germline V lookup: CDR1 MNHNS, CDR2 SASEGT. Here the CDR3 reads CASSEDSLGGNTIYF. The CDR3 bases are TGTGCCAGCAGTGAAGACAGCCTCGGAGGAAACACCATATATTTT.